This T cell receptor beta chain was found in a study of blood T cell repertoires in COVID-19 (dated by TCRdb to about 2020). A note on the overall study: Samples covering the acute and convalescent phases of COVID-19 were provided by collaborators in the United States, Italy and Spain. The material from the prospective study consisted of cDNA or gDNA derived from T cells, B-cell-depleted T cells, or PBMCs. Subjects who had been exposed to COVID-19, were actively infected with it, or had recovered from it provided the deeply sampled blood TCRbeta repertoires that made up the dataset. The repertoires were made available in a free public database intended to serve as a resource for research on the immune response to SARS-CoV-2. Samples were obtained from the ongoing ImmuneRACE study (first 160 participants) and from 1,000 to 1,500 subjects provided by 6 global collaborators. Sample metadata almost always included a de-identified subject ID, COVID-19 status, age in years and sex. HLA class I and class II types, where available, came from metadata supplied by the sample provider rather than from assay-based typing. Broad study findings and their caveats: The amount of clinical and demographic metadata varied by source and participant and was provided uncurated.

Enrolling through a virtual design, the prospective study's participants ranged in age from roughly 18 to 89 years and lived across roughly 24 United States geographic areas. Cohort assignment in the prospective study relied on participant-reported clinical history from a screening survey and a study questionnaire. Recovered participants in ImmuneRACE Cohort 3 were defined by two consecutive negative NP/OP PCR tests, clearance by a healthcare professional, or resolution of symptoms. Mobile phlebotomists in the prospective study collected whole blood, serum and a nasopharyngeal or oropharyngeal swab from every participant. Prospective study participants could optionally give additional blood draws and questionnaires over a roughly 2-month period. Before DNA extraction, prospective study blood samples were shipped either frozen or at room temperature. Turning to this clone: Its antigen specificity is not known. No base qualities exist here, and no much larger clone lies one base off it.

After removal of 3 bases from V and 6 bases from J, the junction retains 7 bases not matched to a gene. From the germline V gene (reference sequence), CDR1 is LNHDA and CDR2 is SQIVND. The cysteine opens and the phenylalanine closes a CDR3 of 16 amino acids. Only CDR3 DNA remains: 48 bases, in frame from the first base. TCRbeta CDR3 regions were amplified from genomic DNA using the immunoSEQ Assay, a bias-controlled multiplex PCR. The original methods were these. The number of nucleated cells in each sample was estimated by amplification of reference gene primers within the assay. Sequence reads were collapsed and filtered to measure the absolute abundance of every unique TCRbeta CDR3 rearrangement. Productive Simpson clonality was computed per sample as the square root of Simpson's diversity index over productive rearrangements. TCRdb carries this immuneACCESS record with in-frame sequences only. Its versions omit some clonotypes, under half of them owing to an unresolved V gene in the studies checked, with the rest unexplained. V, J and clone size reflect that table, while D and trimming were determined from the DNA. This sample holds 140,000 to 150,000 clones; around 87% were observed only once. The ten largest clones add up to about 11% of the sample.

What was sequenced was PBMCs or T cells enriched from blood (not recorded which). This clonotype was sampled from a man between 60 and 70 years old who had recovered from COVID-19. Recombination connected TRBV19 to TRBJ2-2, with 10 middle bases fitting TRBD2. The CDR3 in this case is CASSMVAGGGAGELFF. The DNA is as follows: TGTGCCAGTAGTATGGTAGCGGGAGGTGGCGCCGGGGAGCTGTTTTTT.